A single sample gave rise to the 25 T cell receptor beta chains below, sequenced in a study of blood T cell repertoires in COVID-19. TCRdb keeps only in-frame clones here, not all; method: immunoSEQ multiplex PCR. Of fewer than 150,000 clones listed, more than 70% are singletons. Sequencing input: peripheral blood. The receptors stem from a man aged 45-65 years with active or convalescent COVID-19.

The chain uses TRBV27 and TRBJ2-7; TRBD1 aligns across 8 bases. CDR3 length: 13 amino acids. The ends lost 6 bases at V and 7 bases at J; junction bases unmatched: 8. The V gene's germline CDR1 is MNHEY and CDR2 SMNVEV (reference sequence). CDR3 DNA: TGTGCCAGCAGCCCGACAGGGGTGCAGGAGCAGTACTTC. This sequence encodes CASSPTGVQEQYF.

The chain couples TRBV6-2 or TRBV6-3 to TRBJ2-3, with TRBD2 matching 8 bases. Losses at the gene ends were 6 bases for V and 2 bases for J; bases not matched to a gene: 16. The CDR3 extends over 18 amino acids. Germline V gene sequence: CDR1 MNHEY, CDR2 SVGEGT. The CDR3 loop reads CASSSRLSGKLLTDTQYF. The CDR3 nucleotides are TGTGCCAGCAGCTCCCGGCTTAGCGGGAAGCTCCTCACAGATACGCAGTATTTT.

The chain links TRBV5-1 to TRBJ2-7; 7 bases align to TRBD2. Germline CDR1 reads SGHRS; CDR2 reads YFSETQ. The CDR3 covers 14 residues. V gave up 0 bases and J gave up 5 bases; unmatched junction bases: 5. CDR3 DNA: TGCGCCAGCAGCTTGGTAGAGGGAGGGAACGAGCAGTACTTC. It yields the protein CASSLVEGGNEQYF.

The rearrangement uses TRBV28 and TRBJ2-3; TRBD1 agrees at 7 bases. The germline gives CDR1 MDHEN, CDR2 SYDVKM. The CDR3 loop spans 17 amino acids. With V trimmed by 4 bases and J by 1 base, 11 bases remained unmatched. The CDR3 is CASSWAGGVLGTDTQYF. The CDR3 coding sequence is TGTGCCAGCAGTTGGGCAGGGGGTGTCCTTGGCACAGATACGCAGTATTTT.

The rearrangement joins TRBV27 to TRBJ1-5, with 9 bases aligning to TRBD1. CDR3 size: 14 residues. Trimming took 4 bases from V and 11 from J; bases not matched to a gene: 9. Germline V CDR1 and CDR2: MNHEY, SMNVEV (reference sequence). The CDR3 DNA sequence: TGTGCCAGCAGTTCCGGGACAGGGCGTCGGACCCAGCATTTT. Its translation: CASSSGTGRRTQHF.

This clone was seen a handful of times. CDR3 nucleotides: TGTGCCAGCATCGGACAGGGTTGGACCGGGGAGCTGTTTTTT. Its translation is CASIGQGWTGELFF. The V and J genes are TRBV28 and TRBJ2-2, with 8 bases matching TRBD1. CDR1 is MDHEN and CDR2 is SYDVKM in the germline V gene. The CDR3 is 14 residues long. The ends lost 7 bases at V and 5 bases at J; junction bases unmatched: 6. The whole variable domain, filled in from reference TRBV28 and TRBJ2-2, reads DVKVTQSSRYLVKRTGEKVFLECVQDMDHENMFWYRQDPGLGLRLIYFSYDVKMKEKGDIPEGYSVSREKKERFSLILESASTNQTSMYLCASIGQGWTGELFFGEGSRLTVL.

The chain joins TRBV28 to TRBJ2-5, with TRBD2 identical over 9 bases. CDR3 length: 16 amino acids. The junction had 9 bases not matched to a gene; V was cut back by 2 bases and J by 5 bases. Germline loops: CDR1 MDHEN, CDR2 SYDVKM. In DNA, the CDR3 is TGTGCCAGCAGTTTAGTCGGTAGCGGGAGCCGGGAGACCCAGTACTTC. This sequence encodes CASSLVGSGSRETQYF.

The rearrangement joins TRBV3-1 (or the pseudogene TRBV3-2) to TRBJ2-6; 8 bases fit TRBD2. The CDR3 contains 19 residues. Germline CDR1 LGHDT, CDR2 YNNKEL (reference sequence). V lost 10 bases and J lost 0; bases outside the gene matches: 17. The CDR3 coding sequence is TGTGCCACGGGGCCGGGGGCTAGCGGGTTTTCCTCTGGGGCCAACGTCCTGACTTTC. The encoded protein is CATGPGASGFSSGANVLTF.

The chain recombines TRBV5-1 with TRBJ2-7; D may be TRBD1 (6 bases). Trimming removed 0 bases at V and 3 bases at J, with 7 bases between. In germline, CDR1 is SGHRS, CDR2 YFSETQ. This CDR3 is built from 13 residues. The CDR3 protein is CASSLDRVYEQYF. CDR3 DNA: TGCGCCAGCAGCTTGGACAGGGTCTACGAGCAGTACTTC.

To note about this clone: The sample has other DNA sequences that encode this CDR3 too. V gene TRBV9 combines with J gene TRBJ2-5, with D uncertain. This CDR3 contains 13 residues. Looked up from germline, CDR1 is SGDLS and CDR2 is YYNGEE. The V and J ends lost 2 bases and 2 bases respectively, with 7 bases between them. CDR3 sequence reads: CASSVGQQETQYF. The CDR3 DNA reads as TGTGCCAGCAGCGTTGGCCAACAAGAGACCCAGTACTTC.

This clone was picked up one time. The chain carries TRBV5-6 and TRBJ2-2; TRBD2 is a possible D gene (6 bases). Germline CDR1 reads SGHDT; CDR2 reads YYEEEE. CDR3 length: 15 amino acids. V was shortened by 2 bases and J by 6 bases, with 14 bases between the two germline ends. This chain's CDR3 is CASSFRGRRSGELFF. The CDR3 DNA reads TGTGCCAGCAGCTTTCGAGGGAGGAGGTCCGGGGAGCTGTTTTTT.

The chain is built from TRBV18 and TRBJ2-2; 7 bases map to TRBD1. With V trimmed by 0 bases and J by 7 bases, 8 bases remained unmatched. CDR1 is KGHSH, CDR2 LQKENI, per germline. The CDR3 consists of 16 residues. The chain's CDR3 is CASSPPGQIFFGELFF. The CDR3 DNA reads TGTGCCAGCTCACCACCGGGACAGATATTCTTCGGGGAGCTGTTTTTT.

The chain couples TRBV6-5 to TRBJ2-7; weak D call: TRBD1 (6 bases). V shed 8 bases and J shed 4 bases, with 12 bases lying between them. This CDR3 has 12 amino acids. Germline CDR1 and CDR2: MNHEY and SVGAGI. For the CDR3, the DNA is TGTGCCAGCGGCCGACAGGAATACGAGCAGTACTTC. Amino acids: CASGRQEYEQYF.

The chain combines TRBV28 with TRBJ1-2, with D perhaps TRBD1 (6 bases). CDR1 is MDHEN, CDR2 SYDVKM, per germline. The CDR3 sequence is 15 residues long. V lost 5 bases and J lost 4, with 17 bases in between. The chain's CDR3 is CASSPEQGLIYGYTF. As DNA, the CDR3 is TGTGCCAGCAGTCCTGAACAGGGTCTGATCTATGGCTACACCTTC.

CDR3 sequence: CASNPRQGKNTEAFF. In nucleotides, the CDR3 is TGTGCCAGCAACCCCCGACAGGGGAAGAACACTGAAGCTTTCTTT. This rearrangement joins TRBV27 to TRBJ1-1; 8 bases are a match to TRBD1. The V gene's germline CDR1 is MNHEY and CDR2 SMNVEV (reference sequence). With V trimmed by 7 bases and J by 1 base, 8 bases remained unmatched. The CDR3 totals 15 residues.

The rearrangement joins TRBV4-3 to TRBJ2-7; TRBD2 might be the D (5 bases). Deletions cut 0 bases from V and 3 bases from J, with 9 bases between. Germline-derived CDR1 and CDR2 are LGHNA and YSLEER. The CDR3 sequence is 14 residues long. CDR3: CASSQDRGNYEQYF. The CDR3 region has the DNA TGCGCCAGCAGCCAAGACCGGGGAAACTACGAGCAGTACTTC.

The rearrangement uses TRBV18 and TRBJ2-7; tentatively, D is TRBD1 (5 bases). The CDR3 totals 15 residues. In germline, CDR1 is KGHSH, CDR2 LQKENI. The V end lost 0 bases, the J end lost 0 bases, and 9 bases lay between the germline ends. CDR3 residues: CASSPPQGSSYEQYF. CDR3 nucleotide sequence: TGTGCCAGCTCACCACCCCAGGGAAGCTCCTACGAGCAGTACTTC.

The chain uses TRBV20-1 and TRBJ2-4; perhaps TRBD1 as D (6 bases). Trimming shortened V by 3 bases and J by 0 bases, and 12 bases separated the two germline ends. Germline CDR1 DFQATT, CDR2 SNEGSKA (reference sequence). The CDR3 is 15 amino acids. The DNA of the CDR3 is TGCAGTGCTAGTACTCACAGGGTAGCCAAAAACATTCAGTACTTC. This encodes CSASTHRVAKNIQYF.

This clone has a handful of counts. The rearrangement joins TRBV25-1 to TRBJ1-2; D is perhaps TRBD1 (6 bases). Deletions cut 2 bases from V and 3 bases from J, with 13 bases between. The germline CDR1 and CDR2 sequences are MGHDK and SYGVNS. This CDR3 has 15 residues. The CDR3 reads CASSEAGALYYGYTF. The CDR3, as DNA: TGTGCCAGCAGTGAAGCGGGGGCGCTTTACTATGGCTACACCTTC.

The chain recombines TRBV6-1 with TRBJ2-7; 7 bases fit TRBD2. V dropped 5 bases and J dropped 3; count of bases not matched to a gene: 1. Per the germline V gene, CDR1 is MNHNS and CDR2 is SASEGT. CDR3 length: 12 residues. The CDR3 loop is CASSWEGYEQYF. The DNA for the CDR3 is TGTGCCAGCAGTTGGGAGGGCTACGAGCAGTACTTC.

The chain carries TRBV18 and TRBJ2-5, with 9 bases lining up with TRBD1. In germline, CDR1 is KGHSH, CDR2 LQKENI. The trim removed 3 bases at V and 3 bases at J, leaving 2 bases unmatched. This CDR3 contains 14 residues. CDR3 protein: CASSPGQGKETQYF. The CDR3 coding sequence is TGTGCCAGCTCACCTGGACAGGGGAAAGAGACCCAGTACTTC.

The chain joins TRBV6-5 to TRBJ1-1; 7 nucleotides agree with TRBD1. The CDR3 runs to 13 residues. Looked up from germline, CDR1 is MNHEY and CDR2 is SVGAGI. V lost 6 bases and J lost 4; bases outside the gene matches: 5. The chain's CDR3 is CASRPTGSTEAFF. Here the CDR3 DNA reads TGTGCCAGCAGACCGACAGGGAGCACTGAAGCTTTCTTT.

This clone was seen repeatedly, ten times or more. The genes are TRBV7-2 and TRBJ2-5; 11 bases align to TRBD1. Trimming cost V 5 bases and J 4 bases; bases outside gene matches: 3. Per germline, CDR1 SGHTA and CDR2 FQGNSA. The CDR3 contains 14 residues. CDR3: CASSRDRGGETQYF. DNA for the CDR3: TGTGCCAGCAGCAGGGACAGGGGGGGAGAGACCCAGTACTTC.

This chain connects TRBV28 to TRBJ2-7, with 7 bases that match TRBD1. The CDR3 consists of 13 residues. Germline-derived CDR1 and CDR2 are MDHEN and SYDVKM. After removal of 5 bases from V and 4 bases from J, the junction contained 5 bases not matched to a gene. The CDR3 region is CASSLVTGYEQYF. The CDR3 coding sequence is TGTGCCAGCAGTCTCGTGACAGGGTACGAGCAGTACTTC.

This chain joins TRBV4-2 and TRBJ1-2; no firm D call. CDR1 is LGHNA, CDR2 YNFKEQ, per germline. V was shortened by 1 base and J by 4 bases, with 10 bases between the two germline ends. The CDR3 loop spans 14 amino acids. DNA of the CDR3: TGTGCCAGCAGCCAAGGCGAAGAGGGCTATGGCTACACCTTC. Amino acid sequence: CASSQGEEGYGYTF.